This TCR beta chain was observed in a study of shared clonotypes between healthy human individuals. About the study: Serving as donors were two women and a few men, whose ages spanned 18 to 49.

Germline V lookup: CDR1 GTSNPN, CDR2 SVGIG (reference sequence). This CDR3 is 10 amino acids long. Trimming cost V 5 bases and J 5 bases, with 7 bases left between them. As to this clone: The antigen is unknown.

TCRdb keeps only in-frame clones here, not all; method: immunoSEQ multiplex PCR. The table lists approximately 2,000,000 clones, 85% to 95% of them singletons. Broader study findings: Naive subsets tended to show greater estimated richness than memory subsets. Depth was large, yet rarefaction showed that sorted-subset sequencing was incomplete.

Material: naive CD4+ T cells from PBMCs. Subset indicated: CD45RA+ positively selected. V usage is TRBV30 and J usage is TRBJ2-7; D not certain. This receptor was obtained from a man between 18 and 29 years old in good health. Some clones in this sample may be carry-over from other donors' samples. This chain's CDR3 is CAWGLHEQYF. The DNA of the CDR3 is TGTGCCTGGGGGCTGCACGAGCAGTACTTC. The whole variable domain, remainder taken from reference TRBV30 and TRBJ2-7, is SQTIHQWPATLVQPVGSPLSLECTVEGTSNPNLYWYRQAAGRGLQLLFYSVGIGQISSEVPQNLSASRPQDRQFILSSKKLLLSDSGFYLCAWGLHEQYFGPGTRLTVT.